This T cell receptor (beta chain) was recovered during a study of blood T cell repertoires in COVID-19. The wider study: Samples came from the United States, Italy and Spain, spanning acute and convalescent COVID-19.

Per the authors' pipeline: Nucleated cell number was recorded as an estimate derived from reference gene primer amplification. Produced via immunoSEQ multiplex PCR; TCRdb's table is partial and in-frame only. The V and J calls and clone size come from that table; D and trimming were worked out from the DNA. The sample holds tens of thousands of clones, 75% to 90% seen once. Deletions cut 4 bases from V and 2 bases from J, with 12 bases between. The germline V gene encodes CDR1 SGHDN and CDR2 FVKESK. The CDR3 runs 15 residues. The clonotype comes from a man between 45 and 60 years old with acute or convalescent COVID-19. The V call is TRBV14, the J call TRBJ1-5; D perhaps matches TRBD1 (5 bases). The source material was peripheral blood. This CDR3 reads CASSPAGPGNQPQHF. DNA of the CDR3: TGTGCCAGCAGCCCCGCGGGACCGGGCAATCAGCCCCAGCATTTT.